The clone carrying this T cell receptor (beta chain) was found a few times. Its antigen is currently unknown. These data are taken from a study of CD8+CD57+ T cells in acquired aplastic anemia. Study details: When averaged, DNA from sorted CD4+ and CD8+ cells came to approximately 3.2 ug. CD4+ cell libraries from healthy donors averaged approximately 9.9 million reads.

Genomic DNA was employed as the template in profiling TCR beta VDJ and CDR3. TCRdb fed the reads into MiXCR, producing one record per CDR3 protein. The sample consists of about 220,000 distinct CDR3 sequences, 30% to 40% of them appearing once. The CDR3 is 14 amino acids. From germline, CDR1 is SGHTA and CDR2 FQGNSA. V gave up 5 bases and J gave up 4 bases, with 14 bases separating them. Study-wide points: Between the patient and control groups, CD8+ Simpson's diversity did not differ significantly. Patients and controls turned out to have roughly 29 CD8+ CDR3 sequences in common.

This chain uses TRBV7-2 with TRBJ1-1; D unresolved. This TCR was recovered from a human donor in good health, serving as a control. Sequencing was carried out using sorted CD4+, CD8+, or CD8+CD57+ T cells (not recorded which) from PBMCs. The CDR3 reads CASSPGSAGTEAFF. The CDR3 DNA follows: TGTGCCAGCAGCCCCGGTTCCGCGGGCACTGAAGCTTTCTTT.